This TCR beta chain was identified during a study of T cell responses to AZD1222 COVID-19 vaccine. For this clone: Its antigen is currently unknown.

Data came from immunoSEQ multiplex PCR; TCRdb stores just in-frame clones and leaves some out. The sample has about 150,000 clones, 85% to 90% seen once. Points from the study as a whole: Females outnumbered males among donors, who were mostly white British; clonal diversity was possibly underestimated. Nearly half of the spike-specific TCRs reportedly recognize variant regions that carry no mutations. Regions 160-218 and 743-854 held dominance among vaccine-associated CD4 TCRs, which spanned spike.

CDR3 length: 21 residues. Germline CDR1 is LGHDT and CDR2 is YNNKEL (reference sequence). The germline V and J ends were trimmed by 0 bases and 7 bases, with 31 bases remaining between them. The sequence was collected from an adult in good health. This sequence joins TRBV3-1 (or the pseudogene TRBV3-2) and TRBJ1-5, with D possibly being TRBD1 (5 bases). The input for sequencing was peripheral blood, taken on day 0 of MenACWY control vaccination. The CDR3 sequence is CASSQDRPSGSELVGMQPQHF. Here the CDR3 DNA reads TGTGCCAGCAGCCAAGATAGGCCTTCAGGGAGTGAGTTGGTCGGTATGCAGCCCCAGCATTTT.